This T cell receptor (beta chain) was documented in a study of cytomegalovirus exposure and HLA in healthy donors. This clone was seen only a few times. The antigen remains unidentified. General observations from the study: Segments of the TCR beta V type were, in most cases, productive about 87% or about 30% of the time in an earlier analysis. It was approximately 150 TCR beta chains that were listed as cytomegalovirus-associated.

With 60 Vbeta and 13 Jbeta primers, the PCR was carried out. Profiling relied on immunoSEQ multiplex PCR, and the TCRdb table lists in-frame clones only, not all of them. This repertoire shows 170,000 or so clones, about four fifths found once; its top ten account for around 3%. Germline V gene data show CDR1 as MGHRA and CDR2 as YSYEKL. V was clipped by 3 bases and J by 8 bases, with 17 bases between them. The CDR3 sequence is 15 residues long. The chain joins TRBV4-1 to TRBJ2-4; TRBD2 might be the D (6 bases). This sequence originates from a male donor in good health and CMV-seronegative. Sequencing was carried out using PBMCs. CDR3 residues: CASSQIGGFGDIQYF. The CDR3 region has the DNA TGCGCCAGCAGCCAGATTGGGGGGTTCGGCGACATTCAGTACTTC.